This TCR beta chain was obtained from a study of T cells in Graves' hyperthyroidism and ophthalmopathy. With a duration under 2 months, the hyperthyroidism was newly diagnosed in patients aged 18 to 65. It was uncontrolled infection, other autoimmune disease, pregnancy or lactation that excluded patients. Comments on this clonotype: Its antigen is as yet unknown.

Researchers amplified the TCR beta CDR3 regions from RNA transcripts. The TCR CDR3 first-round RT-PCR relied on the HTBI primer set. TCRdb passed the multiplex PCR reads through MiXCR, listing each CDR3 protein once. The sample has about 420,000 distinct CDR3 sequences, 12% to 15% seen once. General study findings and limits: Ophthalmopathy, as predicted by the model, came a median roughly 6.8 months after the prediction.

The germline V gene has CDR1 SGHNT and CDR2 YYREEE (reference sequence). V dropped 4 bases and J dropped 5 bases, with 6 bases sitting between them. The CDR3 is 11 amino acids. V is TRBV5-4 and J is TRBJ2-5; D is uncertain. Input material: blood. This TCR derives from a woman aged 18-30 years with Graves' hyperthyroidism. CDR3 sequence reads: CASSERETQYF. The CDR3 DNA follows: TGTGCCAGCAGCGAGCGCGAGACCCAGTACTTC.